Included here is one T cell receptor beta chain sequence, with context. The sample comes from a study of OX40 agonist ivuxolimab in advanced cancers. Whole-study context: Patients took ivuxolimab, an agonistic anti-OX40 (CD134) antibody.

Germline CDR1 SGHVS, CDR2 FNYEAQ. The CDR3 runs 15 residues. V shed 5 bases and J 7 bases; nucleotides not matched to a gene: 6. Sequenced by immunoSEQ multiplex PCR; TCRdb stores in-frame clones only, minus some. The sample records about 75,000 clones, roughly nine tenths being singletons. The sequence came from an adult with an advanced solid tumor such as melanoma, head and neck, liver or kidney cancer. The specimen was CD4+ or CD8+ T cells sorted from blood, collected in a trial of the OX40 agonist ivuxolimab. The chain uses TRBV7-6 and TRBJ2-2, with 11 positions matching TRBD2. The CDR3 loop reads CASSPLAGAIGELFF. In nucleotides, the CDR3 is TGTGCCAGCAGCCCACTAGCGGGGGCCATCGGGGAGCTGTTTTTT.